A single TCR beta chain is shown here with its context. The antigen is not known. This record belongs to a study of cytomegalovirus exposure and HLA in healthy donors. On the study more broadly: Among over 350 genotyped donors, around 82% fell in the Caucasian-associated ancestry cluster.

Broader study findings: As a later analysis showed, several of the most significant clusters appeared to be linked to common viral pathogens.

CDR1 is SNHLY and CDR2 is FYNNEI in the germline V gene. With 3 bases removed from V and 9 bases from J, the gap between germline ends came to 8 bases. CDR3 size: 12 residues. The PCR had 60 Vbeta and 13 Jbeta primers. Data came from immunoSEQ multiplex PCR; TCRdb stores just in-frame clones and leaves some out. The top ten clones hold around 7% of a sample with about 150,000 clones, about 80% of them seen once. This TCR was sampled from a woman between 50 and 59 years old in good health and CMV-seropositive. This chain connects TRBV2 to TRBJ2-2; perhaps TRBD2 as D (5 bases). The sequencing sample was made of PBMCs. In DNA form, the CDR3 reads TGTGCCAGCAGTGACGAGGGCCGGGAGCTGTTTTTT. As protein: CASSDEGRELFF. The complete variable domain, with remaining parts taken from reference TRBV2 and TRBJ2-2, reads EPEVTQTPSHQVTQMGQEVILRCVPISNHLYFYWYRQILGQKVEFLVSFYNNEISEKSEIFDDQFSVERPDGSNFTLKIRSTKLEDSAMYFCASSDEGRELFFGEGSRLTVL.